This T cell receptor (beta chain) was captured by sequencing in a study of cytomegalovirus exposure and HLA in healthy donors. Whole-study context: The study placed approximately 78% of its 398 genotyped donors in the Caucasian-associated ancestry cluster.

On this clone: The antigen remains unidentified.

With 60 Vbeta and 13 Jbeta primers, the PCR was carried out. Authors' data handling: Unique TCR beta chains numbered about 79 million in a later analysis, with roughly 10 million shared. Clones were sequenced by immunoSEQ multiplex PCR, and TCRdb holds only the in-frame ones, with some missing. D and trimming were read from the DNA, whereas the V and J calls and clone size are those reported in that table. The sample records about 76,000 clones, 78% being singletons. V gave up 2 bases and J gave up 4 bases, with 17 bases separating them. The CDR3 is 16 amino acids. Germline values: CDR1 SGHVS, CDR2 FQNEAQ. Overall study results and limits: There were approximately 150 TCR beta chains listed as cytomegalovirus-associated.

The chain uses TRBV7-8 and TRBJ1-2; D possibly corresponds to TRBD1 (6 bases). The TCR sequence derives from a male donor in good health and CMV-seropositive. The specimen sequenced was PBMCs. The CDR3 here is CASSLSSPRGGYGYTF. CDR3 nucleotides: TGTGCCAGCAGCTTATCCTCGCCCAGGGGCGGCTATGGCTACACCTTC.